The 32 T cell receptor beta chains listed next were all sequenced from one sample in a study of identical twins. MiXCR was run by TCRdb on the 5' RACE reads, yielding one entry per CDR3 protein. The data contain about 470,000 distinct CDR3 sequences, 20% to 30% of them singletons. A further study also used this sample, focusing on T cells expressing NK-cell markers.

The sample comprised CD4+ T cells sorted from blood. The receptors come from a woman aged 18-29 years in good health.

In its sample, this clonotype was seen a few times. V is TRBV30 and J is TRBJ2-1; no definite D call. The CDR3 consists of 13 residues. CDR1 and CDR2 (germline): GTSNPN, SVGIG (reference sequence). Deletions cut 2 bases from V and 0 bases from J, with 5 bases between. This CDR3 reads CAWSMSSYNEQFF. The CDR3 DNA sequence: TGTGCCTGGAGTATGAGCTCCTACAATGAGCAGTTCTTC.

The V and J genes are TRBV27 and TRBJ2-3; TRBD2 agrees at 14 bases. V lost 3 bases, J lost 4 bases, and 6 bases stayed unmatched. Germline V gene sequence: CDR1 MNHEY, CDR2 SMNVEV (reference sequence). The CDR3 has 17 residues. The CDR3 loop is CASSFVGLAGGSDTQYF. The CDR3 DNA follows: TGTGCCAGCAGTTTTGTTGGACTAGCGGGAGGATCAGATACGCAGTATTTT.

The rearrangement joins TRBV7-2 to TRBJ1-6; D possibly corresponds to TRBD1 (5 bases). Germline assignment: CDR1 SGHTA and CDR2 FQGNSA. The CDR3 runs 15 residues. The ends were cut back, 2 bases at V and 8 bases at J, with 13 bases in the middle. The CDR3, as DNA: TGTGCCAGCAGCTTATCTCGGGACGGATATTCACCCCTCCACTTT. Translation gives CASSLSRDGYSPLHF.

J is TRBJ2-3 and V is TRBV5-1, with D unresolved. The CDR3 loop spans 13 amino acids. Germline values: CDR1 SGHRS, CDR2 YFSETQ. Trimming removed 7 bases at V and 5 bases at J, with 14 bases between. CDR3 DNA: TGCGCCAGCGGCACCCCGGGCAGAGATACGCAGTATTTT. Translating it yields CASGTPGRDTQYF.

The genes are TRBV5-1 and TRBJ2-6; 8 bases fit TRBD1. Germline CDR1 SGHRS, CDR2 YFSETQ. V shed 3 bases and J 2 bases; nucleotides not matched to a gene: 7. The CDR3 is 17 residues long. The CDR3 nucleotides are TGCGCCAGCAGCTCGGCAGGGGGCATCGCTGGGGCCAACGTCCTGACTTTC. Its translation: CASSSAGGIAGANVLTF.

Notes on this clonotype: One end of the junction varies from germline; a read error may be responsible. This chain connects TRBV5-1 to TRBJ2-3; TRBD1 agrees at 8 bases. Germline-derived CDR1 and CDR2 are SGHRS and YFSETQ. This CDR3 comprises 16 residues. CDR3 residues: CASSVGQGPNTDTQYF. The CDR3 nucleotides read TGCGCCAGCAGCGTAGGACAGGGCCCTAACACAGATACACAGTATTTT.

This clonotype was picked up many times. The rearrangement links TRBV12-3 or TRBV12-4 to TRBJ1-2; 7 bases align to TRBD1. The CDR3 contains 13 residues. V shed 6 bases and J 7 bases; nucleotides not matched to a gene: 8. The CDR3 region is CASSRQGGGGYTF. DNA of the CDR3: TGTGCCAGCAGCCGACAGGGAGGAGGTGGCTACACCTTC.

This chain uses TRBV5-6 with TRBJ2-1; 9 bases match TRBD2. The CDR3 runs 17 residues. The germline CDR1 and CDR2 sequences are SGHDT and YYEEEE. V lost 0 bases and J lost 6; bases outside the gene matches: 10. This CDR3 is CASSLADVAGGPNEQFF. CDR3 nucleotides: TGTGCCAGCAGCTTGGCCGATGTCGCGGGAGGGCCCAATGAGCAGTTCTTC.

In this sample, this clonotype turned up many times. The chain links TRBV5-6 to TRBJ2-7; D is perhaps TRBD1 (6 bases). Trimming removed 4 bases at V and 0 bases at J, with 11 bases between. CDR3 length: 14 amino acids. Germline-derived CDR1 and CDR2 are SGHDT and YYEEEE. This chain's CDR3 is CASSKGQFSYEQYF. DNA for the CDR3: TGTGCCAGCAGCAAAGGACAGTTCTCCTACGAGCAGTACTTC.

The rearrangement uses TRBV12-3 or TRBV12-4 and TRBJ2-1; TRBD2 aligns across 8 bases. The trim removed 5 bases at V and 8 bases at J, leaving 11 bases unmatched. The CDR3 has 15 amino acids. The CDR3 protein is CASSPGTSWEDEQFF. The CDR3 DNA reads as TGTGCCAGCAGTCCCGGGACTAGTTGGGAGGATGAGCAGTTCTTC.

V and J are TRBV10-3 and TRBJ2-3, with D possibly TRBD2 on 6 matching bases. The germline V and J ends were trimmed by 4 bases and 6 bases, with 14 bases remaining between them. This CDR3 region has 14 residues. The germline CDR1 and CDR2 sequences are ENHRY and SYGVKD. The chain's CDR3 is CAISAAGTRDTQYF. The CDR3, as DNA: TGTGCCATCAGTGCCGCGGGGACTCGGGATACGCAGTATTTT.

The rearrangement joins TRBV5-1 to TRBJ2-3; perhaps TRBD2 as D (5 bases). The germline CDR1 and CDR2 sequences are SGHRS and YFSETQ. The V end lost 4 bases, the J end lost 0 bases, and 12 bases lay between the germline ends. The CDR3 has 15 residues. The CDR3 region is CASSHRRASTDTQYF. The CDR3 nucleotides are TGCGCCAGCAGCCACCGGCGGGCGAGCACAGATACGCAGTATTTT.

V is TRBV13 and J is TRBJ2-5; D is perhaps TRBD1 (6 bases). The V gene's germline CDR1 is PRHDT and CDR2 FYEKMQ (reference sequence). The CDR3 has 15 residues. Trimming removed 7 bases at V and 1 base at J, with 16 bases between. The DNA of the CDR3 is TGTGCCAGCACCTCGCGGATGGGGGCCCAAGAGACCCAGTACTTC. Amino acids: CASTSRMGAQETQYF.

The chain joins TRBV12-3 or TRBV12-4 to TRBJ2-1, with D possibly being TRBD2 (5 bases). The V and J ends lost 6 bases and 7 bases respectively, with 22 bases between them. The CDR3 length is 16 residues. As DNA, the CDR3 is TGTGCCAGCAGCCGCCGCAGAGGGCGTCTGGTTAATGAGCAGTTCTTC. Its protein is CASSRRRGRLVNEQFF.

Turning to this clonotype: This CDR3 is missing its conserved last phenylalanine or tryptophan, likely due to a read error. The chain has TRBV5-8 and TRBJ2-1, with a tentative D call TRBD2 (7 bases). Per the germline V gene, CDR1 is SGHTS and CDR2 is YDEGEE. The V and J ends lost 3 bases and 12 bases respectively, with 13 bases between them. The length of the CDR3 is 12 residues. CDR3 DNA: TGTGCCAGCAGCTGGGGGGGACATCCGCAGTTCTAC. Its protein product is CASSWGGHPQFY.

The chain carries TRBV5-1 and TRBJ2-3, with D maybe TRBD2 (6 bases). With 2 bases removed from V and 2 bases from J, the gap between germline ends came to 15 bases. The CDR3 runs 16 residues. Germline loops: CDR1 SGHRS, CDR2 YFSETQ. CDR3 nucleotide sequence: TGCGCCAGCAGCTTACCCCCGGGACTTCTCACAGATACGCAGTATTTT. Amino acids: CASSLPPGLLTDTQYF.

The chain joins TRBV6-2 or TRBV6-3 to TRBJ2-7; D perhaps matches TRBD2 (6 bases). The germline V gene encodes CDR1 MNHEY and CDR2 SVGEGT. V was trimmed by 10 bases and J by 4 bases, leaving 17 bases between them. This CDR3 has 13 residues. CDR3: CATGTGEKYEQYF. The CDR3 nucleotides read TGTGCCACCGGGACTGGAGAGAAATACGAGCAGTACTTC.

The chain uses TRBV29-1 and TRBJ2-2; D remains unclear. Germline V CDR1 and CDR2: SQVTM, ANQGSEA. This CDR3 contains 10 residues. V lost 6 bases, J lost 8 bases, and 7 bases lay in between. The CDR3 nucleotides read TGCAGCGTATTTCGTGGGGAGCTGTTTTTT. As protein: CSVFRGELFF.

This clonotype has a handful of counts. J is TRBJ2-1 and V is TRBV12-3 or TRBV12-4; TRBD1 agrees at 7 bases. Unmatched junction bases numbered 4, after V lost 5 bases and J lost 0 bases. The CDR3 runs 15 residues. In DNA, the CDR3 is TGTGCCAGCAGTCAGGGGGACGGCTCCTACAATGAGCAGTTCTTC. The encoded protein is CASSQGDGSYNEQFF.

The rearrangement uses TRBV11-3 and TRBJ2-3; 7 nucleotides agree with TRBD2. CDR3 length: 14 amino acids. Germline V gene sequence: CDR1 SGHNT, CDR2 YENEEA. The ends lost 3 bases at V and 7 bases at J; junction bases unmatched: 7. The chain's CDR3 is CASSFSGRQNTQYF. The CDR3 nucleotides read TGTGCCAGCAGCTTCTCCGGGAGGCAGAATACGCAGTATTTT.

This rearrangement joins TRBV12-3 or TRBV12-4 to TRBJ1-1; no firm D call. CDR3 length equals 14 residues. Trimming removed 5 bases from V and 2 bases from J, with 12 bases in between. The CDR3 DNA reads TGTGCCAGCAGTCCTTTTATCATTAACACTGAAGCTTTCTTT. As protein: CASSPFIINTEAFF.

V is TRBV5-1 and J is TRBJ2-5; TRBD1 matches at 8 bases. V was clipped by 4 bases and J by 5 bases; unmatched bases: 7. Germline CDR1 is SGHRS and CDR2 is YFSETQ. This CDR3 is 14 amino acids long. The DNA of the CDR3 is TGCGCCAGCAGCGCGGGACGGACAGGGGAGACCCAGTACTTC. This sequence encodes CASSAGRTGETQYF.

This clonotype turned up a few times. This chain links TRBV12-3 or TRBV12-4 with TRBJ1-6; unclear D gene. V lost 4 bases to trimming and J lost 14 bases, with 9 bases between them. The CDR3 length is 11 residues. CDR3 amino acids: CASSYRKSLHF. The CDR3 region has the DNA TGTGCCAGCAGTTATCGTAAGTCCCTCCACTTT.

V usage is TRBV3-1 and J usage is TRBJ2-3; D gene uncertain. The germline V gene has CDR1 LGHDT and CDR2 YNNKEL (reference sequence). CDR3 size: 14 residues. Deletions cut 4 bases from V and 4 bases from J, with 12 bases between. The CDR3 reads CASSPSHSSDTQYF. CDR3 in DNA: TGTGCCAGCAGCCCGAGTCACTCTTCAGATACGCAGTATTTT.

This chain links TRBV20-1 with TRBJ2-1; D is possibly TRBD2 (6 bases). Germline CDR1 is DFQATT and CDR2 is SNEGSKA (reference sequence). Trimming removed 7 bases from V and 1 base from J, with 8 bases in between. The CDR3 is 12 residues long. This chain's CDR3 is CSGGRSYNEQFF. The CDR3 DNA reads TGCAGTGGGGGGAGGTCCTACAATGAGCAGTTCTTC.

This clonotype appeared once. The chain has TRBV7-2 and TRBJ2-5; weak D call: TRBD1 (6 bases). This CDR3 has 15 amino acids. V gave up 7 bases and J gave up 6 bases, with 21 bases separating them. Germline V gene sequence: CDR1 SGHTA, CDR2 FQGNSA. DNA of the CDR3: TGTGCCAGCACCCCCCAGGGGCGGGTTAGAAAGACCCAGTACTTC. Translated: CASTPQGRVRKTQYF.

This rearrangement joins TRBV12-3 or TRBV12-4 to TRBJ2-5, with TRBD1 identical over 10 bases. V trimming: 10 bases; J trimming: 3 bases; junction bases outside the gene matches: 8. This CDR3 is 14 amino acids long. The CDR3 region has the DNA TGTGCCACGGTTACCGGGACAGGGGAAGAGACCCAGTACTTC. Its translation is CATVTGTGEETQYF.

The J gene is TRBJ2-7, the V gene TRBV5-1; no definite D call. CDR1 and CDR2 from the germline V gene are SGHRS and YFSETQ. CDR3 length equals 13 residues. V shed 0 bases and J shed 2 bases, with 6 bases lying between them. The DNA of the CDR3 is TGCGCCAGCAGCTTGGACAACACCTACGAGCAGTACTTC. It specifies CASSLDNTYEQYF. The full variable domain, completed using reference TRBV5-1 and TRBJ2-7, is KAGVTQTPRYLIKTRGQQVTLSCSPISGHRSVSWYQQTPGQGLQFLFEYFSETQRNKGNFPGRFSGRQFSNSRSEMNVSTLELGDSALYLCASSLDNTYEQYFGPGTRLTVT.

This clonotype was detected a few times. This chain links TRBV10-3 with TRBJ1-3, with a tentative D call TRBD1 (6 bases). This CDR3 is 16 amino acids long. V dropped 4 bases and J dropped 0 bases, with 13 bases sitting between them. In germline, CDR1 is ENHRY, CDR2 SYGVKD. CDR3 nucleotide sequence: TGTGCCATCAGTGTTACTCAGGGACACTCTGGAAACACCATATATTTT. Translating gives CAISVTQGHSGNTIYF.

This clonotype was counted only a few times. CDR3 sequence (DNA): TGCGCCAGCAGCTTGAATTTAGGGCTACACCTGCAGTACTTC. It translates to CASSLNLGLHLQYF. The rearrangement uses TRBV5-1 and TRBJ2-7; D gene uncertain. Germline CDR1 and CDR2: SGHRS and YFSETQ. The CDR3 totals 14 residues. The V and J ends lost 1 base and 9 bases respectively, with 17 bases between them.

The rearrangement joins TRBV18 to TRBJ2-4; either TRBD1 or TRBD2 may fit D (5 bases each). Trimming pared 3 bases from V and 1 base from J, leaving 16 bases between. Germline V CDR1 and CDR2: KGHSH, LQKENI. The CDR3 sequence is 17 residues long. CDR3 coding DNA: TGTGCCAGCTCACCCTCAAGGGTTGAGGGGGCCAAAAACATTCAGTACTTC. Its translation is CASSPSRVEGAKNIQYF.

CDR3 nucleotide sequence: TGCAGCGTTCTCCTATTAAGCCCCTTGACAGATACGCAGTATTTT. Protein sequence: CSVLLLSPLTDTQYF. This chain uses TRBV29-1 with TRBJ2-3; D ambiguous. With 5 bases removed from V and 3 bases from J, the gap between germline ends came to 18 bases. The germline V gene encodes CDR1 SQVTM and CDR2 ANQGSEA. CDR3 length: 15 amino acids.